The clone carrying this T cell receptor (beta chain) was seen more than once but under ten times. The antigen remains undetermined. Reverse transcription of all isolated RNA meant that expressed TCRB transcripts were sequenced. Measured with immunoSEQ multiplex PCR; TCRdb has only the in-frame clones, and not every one. This sample has about 660,000 clones, with around 15% found just once. The data belong to a study of beta chain features in type 1 diabetes. Once sorted, every population was more than 95% pure. Findings and caveats of the study: People with Type 1 diabetes carried modestly yet significantly shorter TCRB CDR3s in all four CD4+ subsets. The naive, central memory and Treg TCRB repertoires of patients appeared to be more similar to one another than those of healthy donors. Sequencing used cDNA, and cells with high TCR expression could therefore be over-represented. Small HLA sub-analyses could not settle whether HLA shapes TCRB rearrangement.

The specimen sequenced was naive CD4+ T cells from blood. This TCR came from a man aged 18-30 years with type 1 diabetes.

The DNA of the CDR3 is TGTGCCAGCAGCTCGGGGAGCTCTAACTATGGCTACACCTTC. Its protein is CASSSGSSNYGYTF. The V call is TRBV7-9, the J call TRBJ1-2; D gene unclear. V dropped 4 bases and J dropped 0 bases, with 9 bases sitting between them. Per germline, CDR1 SEHNR and CDR2 FQNEAQ (reference sequence). The length of the CDR3 is 14 residues.